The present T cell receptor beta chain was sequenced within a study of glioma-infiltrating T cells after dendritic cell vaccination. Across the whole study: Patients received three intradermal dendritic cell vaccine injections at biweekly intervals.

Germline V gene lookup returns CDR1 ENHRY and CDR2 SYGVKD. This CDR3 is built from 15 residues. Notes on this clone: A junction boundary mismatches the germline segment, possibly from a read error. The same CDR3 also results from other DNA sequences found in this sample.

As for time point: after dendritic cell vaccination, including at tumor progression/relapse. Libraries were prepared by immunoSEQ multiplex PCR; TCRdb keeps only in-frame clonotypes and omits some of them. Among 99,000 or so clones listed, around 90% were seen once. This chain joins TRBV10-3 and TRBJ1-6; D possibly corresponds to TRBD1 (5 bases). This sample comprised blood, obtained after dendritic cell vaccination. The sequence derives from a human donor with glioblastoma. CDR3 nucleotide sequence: TGTGCCATCAGTGAGTCGACAGAGTATAATTCCCCCCTCCACTTT. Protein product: CAISESTEYNSPLHF.